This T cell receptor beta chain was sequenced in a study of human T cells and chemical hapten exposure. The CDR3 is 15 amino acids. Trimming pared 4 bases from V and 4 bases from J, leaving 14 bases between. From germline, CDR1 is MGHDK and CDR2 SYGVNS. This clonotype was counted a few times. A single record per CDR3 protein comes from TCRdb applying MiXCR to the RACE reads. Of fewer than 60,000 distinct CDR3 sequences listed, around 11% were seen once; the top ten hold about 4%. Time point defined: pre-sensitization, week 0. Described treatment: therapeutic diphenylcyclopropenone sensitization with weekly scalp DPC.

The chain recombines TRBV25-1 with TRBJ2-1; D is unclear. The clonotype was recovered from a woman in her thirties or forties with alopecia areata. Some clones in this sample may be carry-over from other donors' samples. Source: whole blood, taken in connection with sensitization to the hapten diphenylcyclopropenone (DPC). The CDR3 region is CASSAGPQAYNEQFF. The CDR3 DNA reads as TGTGCCAGCAGTGCTGGACCCCAGGCTTACAATGAGCAGTTCTTC.